This TCR beta chain was sequenced in a study of breast tumors, draining lymph nodes, adjacent tissues (dated by TCRdb to the mid-2010s). About the study as a whole: In breast cancer patients, the study compared the TCR beta repertoires of tumor, adjacent nontumor tissue and axillary lymph nodes. In human breast cancer, the study set out to assess how tumor, surrounding tissue and draining lymph node repertoires relate to one another and whether T cells might be exchanged between them. Paper-wide results and their limitations: The conclusion that tumor T cells originate in lymph nodes was presented as consistent with a hypothesis rather than as directly demonstrated. Tumors showed preferential V and J gene usage, and their T-cell repertoire diversity fell below that of lymph nodes yet above that of nontumor tissue. The data were considered consistent with the idea that most tumor T cells come from the lymph node and then expand in tumor tissue. The similarity between tumor and nontumor tissue repertoires was significantly greater in luminal-like breast cancer than in basal-like breast cancer.

For CDR1 and CDR2, the germline V gene lists SGHRS and YFSETQ. The CDR3 runs 14 amino acids, cysteine and phenylalanine included. Only the CDR3 DNA is retained, 42 bases long and in frame from the first base. The lymph node samples were taken from the axillary draining lymph nodes of breast cancer patients. This clonotype was counted only a few times. What this receptor recognizes is not known. One junction end does not reproduce the germline sequence, and a read error may be involved. Sequencing was carried out with an Illumina HiSeq 2000. Multiplex PCR amplification was used to build the TCR beta chain libraries. High-throughput sequencing was used to analyze the amplified TCR beta chain products. In-frame beta chains were kept once TCRdb had trimmed the public reads at Q25 with fastp and called clones with MiXCR. Every distinct CDR3 protein forms one entry, paired with its most common genes and DNA. Here the sample has approximately 170,000 distinct CDR3 sequences; 33% occur a single time. The ten largest account for around 4.1% of the sample.

The rearrangement combines TRBV5-1 with TRBJ1-5; TRBD1 is a weak D gene call, 6 bases matching. The receptor was isolated from a female donor with breast cancer. Some clones in this sample may be carry-over from other donors' samples. Sequencing was performed on axillary lymph node tissue. CDR3 reads: CASSPGGSNHPQHF. The bases are TGCGCCAGCAGCCCGGGGGGCTCCAATCACCCCCAGCATTTT.